This TCR beta chain originates from a study of blood T cell repertoires in COVID-19. Clones were sequenced by immunoSEQ multiplex PCR, and TCRdb holds only the in-frame ones, with some missing. The sample holds about 130,000 clones, approximately 80% seen once. The CDR3 runs 20 residues. With V trimmed by 2 bases and J by 0 bases, 11 bases remained unmatched. Per germline, CDR1 MGHRA and CDR2 YSYEKL. The sequencing sample was made of peripheral blood. The J gene is TRBJ2-1, the V gene TRBV4-1, with 12 nucleotides matching TRBD2. This TCR was recovered from a middle-aged man with active or convalescent COVID-19. CDR3 protein: CASSQNSGLAGGSSYNEQFF. CDR3 DNA: TGCGCCAGCAGCCAAAACTCAGGGCTAGCGGGGGGGAGCTCCTACAATGAGCAGTTCTTC.